The clone carrying this T cell receptor (beta chain) was found a few times. It was RNA transcripts that yielded the amplified TCR beta CDR3 regions. Using the HTBI primer set, a first-round RT-PCR was run on the TCR CDR3. TCRdb re-called the multiplex PCR reads with MiXCR, one entry per CDR3 protein. The table shows about 46,000 distinct CDR3 sequences, with over 45% occurring only once. The data were taken from a study of T cells in Graves' hyperthyroidism and ophthalmopathy. Germline V CDR1 and CDR2: SGHTA, FQGNSA. The CDR3 covers 14 residues. V dropped 5 bases and J dropped 2; count of bases not matched to a gene: 6.

The chain employs TRBV7-2 and TRBJ2-7; TRBD2 matches 7 bases. The origin of this receptor is a woman aged 50 to 60 with Graves' hyperthyroidism. The source material was peripheral blood or thyroid tissue (not recorded which). The CDR3 bases are TGTGCCAGCAGCCTCGCCGGGGGGACCTACGAGCAGTACTTC. Protein product: CASSLAGGTYEQYF.